These T cell receptor beta chains were read from a single sample in a study of cytomegalovirus exposure and HLA in healthy donors. Clones were read by immunoSEQ multiplex PCR, and TCRdb kept only the in-frame ones, dropping some. The table includes about 86,000 clones, roughly 77% detected once. The source material was PBMCs. The receptors stem from a woman aged 40 to 50 in good health and CMV-seropositive. The CDR3 runs from the conserved cysteine through the conserved F or W. The order of the fields is J gene, V gene, clone size, D gene, CDR3 DNA, CDR3 protein. A D gene is named only where the DNA matches it firmly. The size field is filled for only some rows; it gives once, few, many or a size class.

TRBJ2-4,TRBV28,.,.,TGTGCCAGCAGTTCTTTGGGGGGGCCCAACATTCAGTACTTC,CASSSLGGPNIQYF
TRBJ1-1,TRBV4-3,.,.,TGCGCCAGCAGCCACAAGATGGGTACGCGGCTGGAAGCTTTCTTT,CASSHKMGTRLEAFF
TRBJ2-3,TRBV5-5,few,TRBD2,TGTGCCAGCAGCCGGGGGGACTCTACTAGCACAGATACGCAGTATTTT,CASSRGDSTSTDTQYF
TRBJ1-4,TRBV19,.,TRBD1,TGTGCCAGTAGTACCCACGGACAGGGAATGGGAAAACTGTTTTTT,CASSTHGQGMGKLFF
TRBJ2-3,TRBV29-1,few,.,TGCAGCGTCGGAGGAGGGTCTTTAGTCGGGACAGATACGCAGTATTTT,CSVGGGSLVGTDTQYF
TRBJ1-6,TRBV30,.,TRBD1,TGTGCCTGGAGCGGGACAGGGCGGGTGAAGGTTGGGGATTCACCCCTCCACTTT,CAWSGTGRVKVGDSPLHF
TRBJ1-6,TRBV30,.,TRBD1,TGTGCCTGGAAACTAACAGGGGTTAATTCACCCCTCCACTTT,CAWKLTGVNSPLHF
TRBJ1-1,TRBV11-2,.,.,TGTGCCAGCAGCCTGGAGGCAGGATACACTGAAGCTTTCTTT,CASSLEAGYTEAFF
TRBJ1-1,TRBV9,.,.,TGTGCCAGCAGCGTATCAGGGGAAAATGAAGCTTTCTTT,CASSVSGENEAFF
TRBJ1-5,TRBV19,.,.,TGTGCCAGTCAAAGGAGGGGCGCGGGACAGCCCCAGCATTTT,CASQRRGAGQPQHF
TRBJ1-2,TRBV19,.,.,TGTGCCAGTAGTACCGCCGGGACACCTTTCCGTGGCTACACCTTC,CASSTAGTPFRGYTF
TRBJ1-1,TRBV4-2,few,TRBD1,TGTGCCAGCAGCCCGGGGACAGCCCGAGACACTGAAGCTTTCTTT,CASSPGTARDTEAFF
TRBJ1-4,TRBV15,.,.,TGTGCCACCAGCAGATCCTACGGTTATAATGAAAAACTGTTTTTT,CATSRSYGYNEKLFF
TRBJ2-2,TRBV28,.,.,TGTGCCAGCAGTCCCCGGACAGTCTCGAACACCGGGGAGCTGTTTTTT,CASSPRTVSNTGELFF
TRBJ2-1,TRBV29-1,once,.,TGCAGCGCCTTCGGGGGTTATGAGCAGTTCTTC,CSAFGGYEQFF
TRBJ1-5,TRBV19,few,TRBD1,TGTGCCACCCAGAGGGGACAGGGGGATCAGCCCCAGCATTTT,CATQRGQGDQPQHF
TRBJ1-3,TRBV18,.,.,TGTGCCAGCTCACCACAGGGAGGAAACTCTGGAAACACCATATATTTT,CASSPQGGNSGNTIYF
TRBJ2-3,TRBV5-1,.,TRBD2,TGCGCCAGCAGCTTGGACGGGACGGGGGGAGATACGCAGTATTTT,CASSLDGTGGDTQYF
TRBJ2-3,TRBV9,few,.,TGTGCCAGCAGCGCCCAGGTTACAGATACGCAGTATTTT,CASSAQVTDTQYF
TRBJ1-6,TRBV5-6,.,TRBD1,TGTGCCAGCAGCTTGAGGGGTGACAGGGAGTCCCTCCACTTT,CASSLRGDRESLHF
TRBJ1-1,TRBV9,.,.,TGTGCCAGCAGCGTAGTGGGGGGAGGGAACACTGAAGCTTTCTTT,CASSVVGGGNTEAFF
TRBJ2-5,TRBV29-1,.,TRBD2,TGCAGCGTTGAAGTTTGGGAAGCGGGAGGGCCGAAAGAGACCCAGTACTTC,CSVEVWEAGGPKETQYF
TRBJ2-2,TRBV5-1,.,TRBD2,TGCGCCAGCAGCCTCCCCGGCGGGAGGGTCACCGGGGAGCTGTTTTTT,CASSLPGGRVTGELFF
TRBJ2-3,TRBV10-1,.,TRBD2,TGCGCCAGAGGGGGACTAGCGGGACGGTTGACAGATACGCAGTATTTT,CARGGLAGRLTDTQYF
TRBJ2-7,TRBV5-1,once,.,TGCGCCAGCAGCTTGGCCGCAGGGTCAACCTACGAGCAGTACTTC,CASSLAAGSTYEQYF